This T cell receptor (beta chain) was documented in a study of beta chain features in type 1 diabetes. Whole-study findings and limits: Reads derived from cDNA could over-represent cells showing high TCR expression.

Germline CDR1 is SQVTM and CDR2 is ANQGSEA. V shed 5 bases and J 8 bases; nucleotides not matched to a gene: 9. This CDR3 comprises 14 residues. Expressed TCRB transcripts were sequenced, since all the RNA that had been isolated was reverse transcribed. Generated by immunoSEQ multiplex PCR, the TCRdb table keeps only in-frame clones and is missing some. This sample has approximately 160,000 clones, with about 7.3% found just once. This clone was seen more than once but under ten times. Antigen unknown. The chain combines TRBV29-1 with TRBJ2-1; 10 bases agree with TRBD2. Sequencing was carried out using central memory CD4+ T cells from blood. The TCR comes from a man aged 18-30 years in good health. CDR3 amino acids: CSVLASGSWDEQFF. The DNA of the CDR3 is TGCAGCGTTCTTGCTAGCGGGAGCTGGGATGAGCAGTTCTTC.